This T cell receptor (beta chain) was retrieved from a study of regulatory T cells in long-lasting Graves disease. About the research overall: Graves' cases, newly diagnosed, had used antithyroid drugs under 3 months.

Time point described: newly diagnosed GD, antithyroid drugs for less than 3 months. PBMCs provided the RNA from which the TCR library was made. The CDR3 has 14 amino acids. Germline V lookup: CDR1 SEHNR, CDR2 FQNEAQ (reference sequence). V was shortened by 5 bases and J by 1 base, with 11 bases between the two germline ends. Construction of the TCR beta libraries employed iRepertoire HTBI primers in conjunction with Arm-PCR of CDR3 regions. Original processing notes: The samples included around 60 TRBV and some 15 TRBJ segments. TCRdb processed the multiplex PCR reads anew with MiXCR; each CDR3 protein has one entry. In this record, the V and J calls reflect TCRdb's handling and not the investigators' own analysis. Among 200,000 to 250,000 distinct CDR3 sequences listed, 20% were seen once. This clonotype was detected many times. The antigen remains unidentified. Study-wide points: Among samples with persistent disease, TRBV28, TRBJ1-2 and TRBJ2-5 were favored.

The V gene is TRBV7-9, the J gene TRBJ2-5; D not certain. This TCR came from a female donor with Graves disease. Here the sequenced sample was peripheral blood mononuclear cells (PBMCs), taken at new diagnosis, from a patient treated with antithyroid drugs. The DNA of the CDR3 is TGTGCCAGCAGCCTACACCGTCTCCAAGAGACCCAGTACTTC. Translated: CASSLHRLQETQYF. Filled out from reference TRBV7-9 and TRBJ2-5, the complete variable domain reads DTGVSQNPRHKITKRGQNVTFRCDPISEHNRLYWYRQTLGQGPEFLTYFQNEAQLEKSRLLSDRFSAERPKGSFSTLEIQRTEQGDSAMYLCASSLHRLQETQYFGPGTRLLVL.